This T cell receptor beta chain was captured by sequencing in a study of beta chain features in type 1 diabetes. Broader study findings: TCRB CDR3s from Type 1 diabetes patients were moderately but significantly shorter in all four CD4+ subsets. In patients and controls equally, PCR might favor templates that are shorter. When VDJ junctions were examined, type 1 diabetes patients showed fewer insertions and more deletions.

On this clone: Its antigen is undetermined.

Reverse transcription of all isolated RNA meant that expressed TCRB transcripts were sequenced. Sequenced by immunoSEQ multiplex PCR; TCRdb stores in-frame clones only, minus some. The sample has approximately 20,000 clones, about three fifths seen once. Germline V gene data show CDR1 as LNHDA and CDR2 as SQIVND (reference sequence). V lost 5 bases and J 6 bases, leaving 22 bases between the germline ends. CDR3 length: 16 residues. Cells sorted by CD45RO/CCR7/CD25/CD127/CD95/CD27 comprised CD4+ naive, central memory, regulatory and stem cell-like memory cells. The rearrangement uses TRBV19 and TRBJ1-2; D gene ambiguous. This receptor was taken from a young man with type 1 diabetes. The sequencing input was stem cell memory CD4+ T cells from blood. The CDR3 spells CASSPMRGHGVDGYTF. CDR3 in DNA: TGTGCCAGTAGTCCGATGAGAGGGCATGGAGTGGATGGCTACACCTTC.